This T cell receptor (beta chain) was recorded in a study of CD8+CD57+ T cells in acquired aplastic anemia. Study context: Quantities of DNA derived from sorted CD4+ and CD8+ cells averaged approximately 3.3 ug. Healthy donors had, on average, around 11 million reads for their CD4+ cells. Study-wide findings and caveats: The number of CD8+ CDR3 sequences shared by patients and controls was twenty-nine.

A few counts support this clonotype. The antigen is unknown. Germline V gene data show CDR1 as MGHRA and CDR2 as YSYEKL. CDR3 length equals 17 residues. Trimming took off 2 bases at V and 2 bases at J, with 18 bases between the two ends. The template used for profiling TCR beta VDJ and CDR3 was genomic DNA. In TCRdb, the reads were re-called with MiXCR into one record per CDR3 protein. The profile covers about 220,000 distinct CDR3 sequences, with 34% appearing a single time and around 1.1% taken by the ten largest. The TCR comes from a human donor in good health, serving as a control. Sequencing was carried out using sorted CD4+, CD8+, or CD8+CD57+ T cells (not recorded which) from PBMCs. J is TRBJ1-2 and V is TRBV4-1; D unclear. CDR3 loop: CASSQSPQVHKNYGYTF. The DNA for the CDR3 is TGCGCCAGCAGCCAATCCCCCCAGGTACACAAGAACTATGGCTACACCTTC.